This T cell receptor beta chain was profiled in a study of blood T cells in healthy people across ages. The ends were cut back, 8 bases at V and 7 bases at J, with 21 bases in the middle. Looked up from germline, CDR1 is WSHSY and CDR2 is SAAADI. The CDR3 totals 14 residues. This clonotype was counted at least ten times. The authors ran a second PCR of 7 to 11 cycles using a sample-barcoded 5' primer and a J-beta primer mix. MiXCR, run by TCRdb on the 5' RACE reads, gives a single entry per CDR3 protein. Here the sample spans 1 million or so distinct CDR3 sequences, over 35% being singletons. The rearrangement uses TRBV10-2 and TRBJ2-7; the D is unclear. The clonotype comes from a woman aged 55-69 years in good health. Sequencing was performed on blood. CDR3 sequence (DNA): TGCGCCAGCCTCCCCTCCTTGGTGGTGTCGGAGCAGTACTTC. Translating gives CASLPSLVVSEQYF.